The next 8 T cell receptor beta chains were all read from a single sample in a study of post-analysis software for immune sequencing data. Study-wide results and limits: Patients used about 5 TRBV segments, including TRBV5-6, TRBV5-1 and TRBV20-1, more often than controls.

TCR beta cDNA libraries included unique molecular identifiers. One entry per CDR3 protein, called by TCRdb with MiXCR from the PCR reads. The table lists 450,000 to 650,000 distinct CDR3 sequences, 44% of them singletons. No antigen has been assigned to these receptors. The specimen was blood. These receptors were obtained from a girl between 5 and 17 years old with multiple sclerosis.

This clonotype was recorded many times. Here the CDR3 DNA reads TGTGCCAGCAGTCCCTCGGGGGGCGAGCAGTACTTC. Translated: CASSPSGGEQYF. V usage is TRBV12-3 or TRBV12-4 and J usage is TRBJ2-5; TRBD2 matches at 7 bases. The J call may be in error: the DNA end matches TRBJ2-7 better. This CDR3 has 12 residues.

J is TRBJ1-2 and V is TRBV12-3 or TRBV12-4; TRBD1 matches 10 bases. The CDR3 loop spans 15 amino acids. With 6 bases clipped from V and 6 bases from J, the junction kept 10 bases outside the gene matches. CDR3 protein: CASRSRQGASDGYTF. The CDR3 bases are TGTGCCAGCAGGAGCCGACAGGGGGCATCTGATGGCTACACCTTC.

Only one count was recorded for this clonotype. J is TRBJ2-1 and V is TRBV29-1; D gene ambiguous. The germline V gene encodes CDR1 SQVTM and CDR2 ANQGSEA. Trimming took off 0 bases at V and 5 bases at J, with 8 bases between the two ends. The CDR3 is 13 amino acids. The CDR3 loop is CSVEDQIDNEQFF. CDR3 nucleotide sequence: TGCAGCGTTGAAGATCAAATAGACAATGAGCAGTTCTTC.

The chain links TRBV5-5 to TRBJ2-7; 7 nucleotides align to TRBD1. The CDR3 is made up of 13 amino acids. The trim removed 4 bases at V and 3 bases at J, leaving 4 bases unmatched. Germline V gives CDR1 SGHKS, CDR2 YYEKEE (reference sequence). The DNA for the CDR3 is TGTGCCAGCAGCCCGGGACAGCGCTACGAGCAGTACTTC. Protein: CASSPGQRYEQYF.

J is TRBJ2-1 and V is TRBV7-2; 8 bases map to TRBD2. CDR1 and CDR2 from the germline V gene are SGHTA and FQGNSA. The trim removed 1 base at V and 2 bases at J, leaving 1 base unmatched. The length of the CDR3 is 15 residues. The CDR3 here is CASSLVRGAYNEQFF. CDR3 DNA: TGTGCCAGCAGCTTAGTGCGGGGGGCCTACAATGAGCAGTTCTTC.

This chain joins TRBV13 and TRBJ2-1, with 13 positions matching TRBD2. V lost 5 bases and J lost 0; bases outside the gene matches: 7. This CDR3 has 18 residues. CDR1 is PRHDT, CDR2 FYEKMQ, per germline (reference sequence). The CDR3 sequence: CASSPTSGRSNSYNEQFF. The CDR3 DNA sequence: TGTGCCAGCAGCCCGACTAGCGGGAGGTCCAACTCCTACAATGAGCAGTTCTTC.

This clonotype was detected only a few times. The rearrangement links TRBV6-6 to TRBJ1-5; D possibly corresponds to TRBD1 (6 bases). Trimming took off 5 bases at V and 4 bases at J, with 15 bases between the two ends. CDR1 and CDR2 (germline): MNHNY, SVGAGI (reference sequence). This CDR3 region has 15 residues. Here the CDR3 reads CASSTGLRGNQPQHF. In nucleotides, the CDR3 is TGTGCCAGCAGTACAGGGCTTCGAGGGAATCAGCCCCAGCATTTT.

The chain carries TRBV6-5 and TRBJ2-5; 7 positions agree with TRBD1. CDR1 is MNHEY and CDR2 is SVGAGI in the germline V gene. V dropped 6 bases and J dropped 3; count of bases not matched to a gene: 10. The CDR3 runs to 15 residues. The CDR3 nucleotides are TGTGCCAGCAGCTCGAAGACAGGGATTAAAGAGACCCAGTACTTC. Protein: CASSSKTGIKETQYF.